Presented here are 16 T cell receptor beta chains from one specimen sequenced in a study of early T cells in non-severe SARS-CoV-2 infection. From the 5' RACE reads, TCRdb called clonotypes with MiXCR, one entry per CDR3 protein. This sample carries roughly 58,000 distinct CDR3 sequences, 6.2% of them seen once, and the ten largest clones take less than 5%. Source material: whole blood. The receptor set was obtained from an adult who was a healthcare worker with PCR-confirmed SARS-CoV-2 infection or an uninfected control (not recorded which).

This clonotype was picked up a small number of times. The CDR3 region has the DNA TGTGCCAGCAGTATTAGCGGGGGGTACGAGTATTTT. This codes for CASSISGGYEYF. The chain is built from TRBV2 and TRBJ2-3, with 10 bases identical to TRBD2. Trimming took 5 bases from V and 13 from J; bases not matched to a gene: 6. The CDR3 has 12 amino acids. CDR1 SNHLY and CDR2 FYNNEI come from the germline V gene.

Only a few counts were recorded for this clonotype. The chain joins TRBV5-1 to TRBJ2-7, with a possible D match to TRBD2 (6 bases). The CDR3 runs 14 residues. Trimming pared 7 bases from V and 1 base from J, leaving 15 bases between. Germline loops: CDR1 SGHRS, CDR2 YFSETQ. CDR3 loop: CASQSNGGSYEQYF. The CDR3 bases are TGCGCCAGCCAAAGCAACGGGGGATCCTACGAGCAGTACTTC.

This clonotype was detected ten times or more. The gene calls are TRBV3-1 and TRBJ1-5; D remains ambiguous. The CDR3 contains 13 residues. Looked up from germline, CDR1 is LGHDT and CDR2 is YNNKEL (reference sequence). The germline V and J ends were trimmed by 5 bases and 6 bases, with 11 bases remaining between them. The CDR3 protein is CASSYQRGQPQHF. The CDR3 region has the DNA TGTGCCAGCAGCTACCAACGGGGTCAGCCCCAGCATTTT.

This clonotype was counted between two and nine times. V is TRBV5-6 and J is TRBJ2-1; 12 positions match TRBD2. J lost 8 bases, V lost 2 bases, and 8 bases had no gene match. Per the germline V gene, CDR1 is SGHDT and CDR2 is YYEEEE. The CDR3 has 16 amino acids. Here the CDR3 DNA reads TGTGCCAGCAGCTTCTCTAGCGGGGGGGCCGGGCATGAGCAGTTCTTC. This encodes CASSFSSGGAGHEQFF.

A note on this clonotype: This may be a read error: a much more frequent sequence differs by one nucleotide. This chain connects TRBV6-2 or TRBV6-3 to TRBJ2-5; D is ambiguous. This CDR3 region has 15 residues. V shed 6 bases and J shed 2 bases, with 16 bases lying between them. CDR1 is MNHEY, CDR2 SVGEGT, per germline. The CDR3 DNA follows: TGTGCCAGCAGCAGCCGAGGATCGAGGCAAGAGACCCAGTACTTC. Protein: CASSSRGSRQETQYF.

This clonotype was seen more than once but under ten times. This chain joins TRBV7-9 and TRBJ2-7; D perhaps matches TRBD1 (5 bases). Germline V gives CDR1 SEHNR, CDR2 FQNEAQ (reference sequence). Between the trimmed V and J ends, which lost 6 bases and 0 bases, there was a span of 12 bases. The CDR3 consists of 14 residues. CDR3 sequence reads: CASSEDSHSYEQYF. DNA for the CDR3: TGTGCCAGCAGTGAAGACAGTCACTCCTACGAGCAGTACTTC.

This clonotype appeared many times. The V gene is TRBV6-1, the J gene TRBJ1-2, with 8 bases aligning to TRBD1. CDR1 and CDR2 from the germline V gene are MNHNS and SASEGT. Trimming took 6 bases from V and 5 from J; bases not matched to a gene: 11. This CDR3 is built from 15 residues. CDR3 in amino acids: CASSLGETGAYGYTF. The CDR3, as DNA: TGTGCCAGCAGCCTAGGGGAGACAGGGGCGTATGGCTACACCTTC.

This clonotype appeared a few times. V is TRBV5-5 and J is TRBJ1-2; D call uncertain. Per germline, CDR1 SGHKS and CDR2 YYEKEE (reference sequence). The V end was cut by 0 bases, the J end by 7 bases, with 7 bases between. The CDR3 length is 12 residues. In DNA form, the CDR3 reads TGTGCCAGCAGCTTGGTCGCAGCTGGCTACACCTTC. This encodes CASSLVAAGYTF.

This clonotype has a count of ten or more. Germline is not matched at one junction end, which may reflect a read error. The chain joins TRBV6-5 to TRBJ1-5; no clear D gene. CDR3 length: 13 residues. The germline V gene has CDR1 MNHEY and CDR2 SVGAGI. CDR3 DNA: TGTGCCACCAGTTTGAATAGCAATCAGCCCCAGCATTTT. It specifies CATSLNSNQPQHF.

This clonotype qualifies as medium-sized. The chain has TRBV6-2 or TRBV6-3 and TRBJ1-1; D not certain. The CDR3 covers 13 residues. V lost 2 bases and J 3 bases, leaving 7 bases between the germline ends. Germline values: CDR1 MNHEY, CDR2 SVGEGT. The CDR3 DNA reads TGTGCCAGCAGTTACGCTGATTACACTGAAGCTTTCTTT. It specifies CASSYADYTEAFF.

Written as DNA, the CDR3 is TGTGCCAGCAGCTTATATTCGGACCTAAGGGGCACAGATACGCAGTATTTT. Its protein is CASSLYSDLRGTDTQYF. The chain employs TRBV11-2 and TRBJ2-3, with D unresolved. V lost 2 bases and J 1 base, leaving 16 bases between the germline ends. The CDR3 is made up of 17 amino acids. Germline loops: CDR1 SGHAT, CDR2 FQNNGV.

This clonotype was recorded at least ten times. The chain recombines TRBV29-1 with TRBJ2-1, with TRBD1 matching 7 bases. The CDR3 totals 15 residues. V shed 3 bases and J 2 bases; nucleotides not matched to a gene: 7. Germline assignment: CDR1 SQVTM and CDR2 ANQGSEA. The CDR3 reads CSVDQGQRTYNEQFF. The DNA for the CDR3 is TGCAGCGTTGACCAGGGACAGAGGACCTACAATGAGCAGTTCTTC.

This clonotype was seen repeatedly, ten times or more. The chain has TRBV19 and TRBJ1-5, with a weak D call TRBD1 (6 bases). CDR1 is LNHDA, CDR2 SQIVND, per germline (reference sequence). The CDR3 is 13 amino acids. The V end lost 8 bases, the J end lost 3 bases, and 11 bases lay between the germline ends. CDR3 residues: CASVQGFNQPQHF. CDR3 DNA sequence: TGTGCCAGTGTACAGGGATTCAATCAGCCCCAGCATTTT.

The table lists this clonotype with a few counts. The chain recombines TRBV9 with TRBJ1-1; D might be TRBD1 (5 bases). The CDR3 contains 16 residues. The germline CDR1 and CDR2 sequences are SGDLS and YYNGEE. Trimming took off 4 bases at V and 4 bases at J, with 20 bases between the two ends. For the CDR3, the DNA is TGTGCCAGCAGCCTAGGGGATAGGACCCCTGGCACTGAAGCTTTCTTT. Its protein is CASSLGDRTPGTEAFF.

This clonotype has just a few counts. For the CDR3, the DNA is TGTGCCAGCAGCCCCCGTCCCAAAAACATTCAGTACTTC. Translated: CASSPRPKNIQYF. V is TRBV7-6 and J is TRBJ2-4, with D unresolved. The V gene's germline CDR1 is SGHVS and CDR2 FNYEAQ. With 5 bases removed from V and 2 bases from J, the gap between germline ends came to 7 bases. The CDR3 runs to 13 residues.

This clonotype was observed at least ten times. The rearrangement uses TRBV2 and TRBJ2-4; D uncertain. CDR1 and CDR2 from the germline V gene are SNHLY and FYNNEI. V was clipped by 3 bases and J by 0 bases, with 6 bases between them. This CDR3 comprises 14 residues. The CDR3 loop is CASSDWGAKNIQYF. DNA of the CDR3: TGTGCCAGCAGTGACTGGGGAGCCAAAAACATTCAGTACTTC.